Described below is a single T cell receptor (beta chain) sequence and its context. Germline CDR1 is SGHDN and CDR2 is FVKESK. V lost 0 bases and J 1 base, leaving 12 bases between the germline ends. CDR3 size: 16 residues. The record originates from a study of blood T cell repertoires in COVID-19. Sequencing used immunoSEQ multiplex PCR; TCRdb keeps in-frame clones, though not all of them. The repertoire consists of 90,000 to 120,000 clones, with 90% to 95% occurring once and the leading ten covering about 0.89%. Material for sequencing was peripheral blood. The clonotype originates from a man in his fifties or sixties with acute or convalescent COVID-19. The chain combines TRBV14 with TRBJ1-2, with D unclear. The CDR3 DNA reads TGTGCCAGCAGCCAAGATCCGCCGGGGAATAACTATGGCTACACCTTC. This sequence encodes CASSQDPPGNNYGYTF.